This T cell receptor beta chain comes out of a study of cytomegalovirus exposure and HLA in healthy donors. Findings of the study overall: Indistinguishability led to the exclusion of some V segments, TRBV6-2 and TRBV6-3 included. Later work found that TCR association rates differed between HLA loci; DRB1 had the most and HLA-C the fewest. Rare TCR sequences dominated, though some public TCRs recurred in many donors.

13 Jbeta primers and 60 Vbeta primers were used for the PCR. The table came from immunoSEQ multiplex PCR; TCRdb's copy has only in-frame clones and leaves some out. Of about 150,000 clones listed, 70% to 80% are singletons. As for the donors, each was a healthy bone marrow donor. Trimming stripped 2 bases from V and 2 bases from J, with 7 bases between. Germline CDR1 is MNHEY and CDR2 is SVGAGI. The CDR3 is made up of 14 amino acids. Regarding this clone: Its antigen is unidentified.

The receptor's source is a man in his forties in good health and CMV-seronegative. The sample was PBMCs. The V gene is TRBV6-5, the J gene TRBJ2-1; TRBD1 is a possible D gene (6 bases). The CDR3 region has the DNA TGTGCCAGCAGTTACAGGGGGACCTACAATGAGCAGTTCTTC. Translated, it gives CASSYRGTYNEQFF.